A selection of T cell receptor beta chains follows, all from one sample in a study of Ad26.COV2.S vaccination and SARS-CoV-2 variants. Data came from immunoSEQ multiplex PCR; TCRdb stores just in-frame clones and leaves some out. The table includes more than 300,000 clones, 70% to 90% detected once. This specimen was peripheral blood, taken in a trial of Ad26.COV2.S vaccine versus placebo. These receptors originate from a person aged 18-60 years who received the Ad26.COV2.S COVID-19 vaccine or a placebo. The CDR3 runs from the conserved cysteine through the conserved F or W. Each record gives: D gene, J gene, clone size, V gene, CDR3 DNA, CDR3 protein. D genes are given only for firm matches. Where a row states a size, it is once, few, many or the class of an expanded clone; other rows omit it.

TRBD1	TRBJ1-2	-	TRBV6-1	TGTGCCAGCAGTGAGACTCCCTCCGGGACAGGGGCTGGCTACACCTTC	CASSETPSGTGAGYTF
TRBD1	TRBJ2-2	-	TRBV27	TGTGCCAGCAGACGAGTGGACAGGGGCAGGGACACCGGGGAGCTGTTTTTT	CASRRVDRGRDTGELFF
-	TRBJ1-2	-	TRBV28	TGTGCCAGCAGTTTAGCAGAGTATGGCTACACCTTC	CASSLAEYGYTF
TRBD1	TRBJ1-4	-	TRBV4-1	TGCGCCAGCAGCCAAAGGGGGTGGGGACAGACAAATGAAAAACTGTTTTTT	CASSQRGWGQTNEKLFF
-	TRBJ2-7	-	TRBV10-3	TGTGCCATCAGCCCACTTACGGGAATCAGCTACGAGCAGTACTTC	CAISPLTGISYEQYF
-	TRBJ2-2	-	TRBV19	TGTGCCAGTAGTATAGGGCAGGGGAACACCGGGGAGCTGTTTTTT	CASSIGQGNTGELFF
-	TRBJ1-4	-	TRBV7-9	TGTGCCAGCAGTCTGGGGGGTCAAGAAAAACTGTTTTTT	CASSLGGQEKLFF
TRBD1	TRBJ1-2	-	TRBV15	TGTGCCACCAGCCATGGCGGGCAGGGGGTTCAGTATGGCTACACCTTC	CATSHGGQGVQYGYTF
-	TRBJ2-1	once	TRBV5-3	TGTGCCAGAAGCTTGGAACCGTCTGAGCAGTTCTTC	CARSLEPSEQFF
-	TRBJ1-1	-	TRBV5-6	TGTGCCAGCAGCTCGCCACAGGAGGCGAACACTGAAGCTTTCTTT	CASSSPQEANTEAFF
-	TRBJ2-1	-	TRBV2	TGTGCCAGCAGTGCAATTGGACGGCCAAAAGGGAATGATGAGCAGTTCTTC	CASSAIGRPKGNDEQFF
-	TRBJ2-5	-	TRBV5-6	TGTGCCAGCAGCTTAAAAAGATTCGGGGAGACCCAGTACTTC	CASSLKRFGETQYF
TRBD1	TRBJ2-7	-	TRBV19	TGTGCCAGTAGTAATGCCCCGGGACAGGGGTCGGGCGAGCAGTACTTC	CASSNAPGQGSGEQYF
-	TRBJ2-2	-	TRBV19	TGTGCCAGCTCAAATTGGCCTTCTGGCGGGGAGCTGTTTTTT	CASSNWPSGGELFF
TRBD1	TRBJ1-2	few	TRBV7-3	TGTGCCAGCAGCCCGACAGGGGAGGATGGCTACACCTTC	CASSPTGEDGYTF
TRBD1	TRBJ2-1	-	TRBV5-1	TGCGCCAGCAGCTCCGGGACAGGGGCCTACAATGAGCAGTTCTTC	CASSSGTGAYNEQFF
-	TRBJ1-4	-	TRBV19	TGTGCCAGTAGTATGGACCAGGAGCCCCCTAATGAAAAACTGTTTTTT	CASSMDQEPPNEKLFF
-	TRBJ1-1	few	TRBV6-1	TGTGCCAGCAGTGAAGGAGGGGCGCGTGATGAAGCTTTCTTT	CASSEGGARDEAFF
-	TRBJ2-7	-	TRBV28	TGTGCCAGCGGTGACCGTCACGAGCAATACTTC	CASGDRHEQYF
TRBD2	TRBJ2-3	many	TRBV6-4	TGTGCCAGCAGTGAGCTAGCGGGGGGTTTCACAGATACGCAGTATTTT	CASSELAGGFTDTQYF
-	TRBJ2-2	-	TRBV6-5	TGTGCCAGCAGTTGGTTGGCGGGGACGGGCGGGGAGCTGTTTTTT	CASSWLAGTGGELFF
-	TRBJ1-4	-	TRBV2	TGTGCCAGCACTAGAGACACGTCTAATGAAAAACTGTTTTTT	CASTRDTSNEKLFF
TRBD2	TRBJ2-3	few	TRBV5-1	TGCGCCAGCAGCGAAACTAGCGGGGGCACAGATACGCAGTATTTT	CASSETSGGTDTQYF
TRBD2	TRBJ2-1	-	TRBV24-1	TGTGCCACCAGTGACCGTGGGACTAGCGGGGGTCGCTATGAGCAGTTCTTC	CATSDRGTSGGRYEQFF
-	TRBJ1-2	-	TRBV7-8	TGTGCCAGCAGCTTAAAGGGACTCACGATAGATGGCTACACCTTC	CASSLKGLTIDGYTF
-	TRBJ2-3	-	TRBV7-8	TGTGCCAGCAGCCCATGGGGAAGCACAGATACGCAGTATTTT	CASSPWGSTDTQYF
-	TRBJ2-1	-	TRBV6-5	TGTGCCAGCACCCATGGGGGGGGGCAGGGCAATGAGCAGTTCTTC	CASTHGGGQGNEQFF
TRBD2	TRBJ2-1	-	TRBV30	TGTGCCTGGAGTTCACTAGCGGGGCCTTACAATGAGCAGTTCTTC	CAWSSLAGPYNEQFF
TRBD1	TRBJ2-7	few	TRBV18	TGTGCCAGCTCGCAAACAGGGGGCAAAGGCGAGCAGTACTTC	CASSQTGGKGEQYF
-	TRBJ2-7	once	TRBV5-4	TGTGCCAGCAGCTTGATTACAAACGGGGCCTACGAGCAGTACTTC	CASSLITNGAYEQYF
-	TRBJ1-1	-	TRBV7-2	TGTGCCAGCAGTCGTCTGCAGAACACTGAAGCTTTCTTT	CASSRLQNTEAFF
-	TRBJ2-5	-	TRBV5-6	TGTGCCAGCAGCTTGGGCCTTAGAATGGGGGAGACCCAGTACTTC	CASSLGLRMGETQYF
-	TRBJ1-4	-	TRBV19	TGTGCCAGTAGTATTGGGTGGAATGAAAAACTGTTTTTT	CASSIGWNEKLFF
-	TRBJ1-1	few	TRBV18	TGTGCCAGCTCACCACCGAACAGGGTGAACACTGAAGCTTTCTTT	CASSPPNRVNTEAFF
-	TRBJ1-5	-	TRBV28	TGTGCCAGCAGTTTATTCCGGGGGGCTGAACAGCCCCAGCATTTT	CASSLFRGAEQPQHF
-	TRBJ1-5	-	TRBV5-5	TGTGCCAGCAGCTTGGGGGTTCGGTCGGGCGGGAATCAGCCCCAGCATTTT	CASSLGVRSGGNQPQHF
-	TRBJ1-2	-	TRBV7-2	TGTGCCAGCAGCTTATTGTGGGGGGCGGAAGATGGCTACACCTTC	CASSLLWGAEDGYTF
-	TRBJ2-1	-	TRBV2	TGTGCCAGCAGCATCCCCGGGGAGCAGTTCTTC	CASSIPGEQFF
-	TRBJ2-2	-	TRBV3-1/TRBV3-2	TGTGCCAGCAGCCGTCAGTGGGGATCCGGGGAGCTGTTTTTT	CASSRQWGSGELFF
-	TRBJ1-1	-	TRBV28	TGTGCCAGCAGCTTAGCCGGGGGCGCGGACACTGAAGCTTTCTTT	CASSLAGGADTEAFF
-	TRBJ2-6	-	TRBV19	TGTGCCAGTAGTATGGGACAATACCTTCCTGGGGCCAACGTCCTGACTTTC	CASSMGQYLPGANVLTF
-	TRBJ1-2	-	TRBV25-1	TGTGCCAGCAGTGGAACAGCTTACTACTATGGCTACACCTTC	CASSGTAYYYGYTF
-	TRBJ1-2	-	TRBV10-2	TGCGCCAGCAGTTCACAGAGTAACTATGGCTACACCTTC	CASSSQSNYGYTF
TRBD1	TRBJ1-4	-	TRBV18	TGTGCCAGCTCGAGGGGGGACAGTAATGAAAAACTGTTTTTT	CASSRGDSNEKLFF
-	TRBJ2-7	-	TRBV5-5	TGTGCCAGCAGCTTGGGACGCTCCTACGAGCAGTACTTC	CASSLGRSYEQYF
-	TRBJ1-2	-	TRBV3-1/TRBV3-2	TGTGCCAGCAGCCAAGGTCACAGCAGTAACTATGGCTACACCTTC	CASSQGHSSNYGYTF
TRBD1	TRBJ2-5	-	TRBV6-5	TGTGCCAGCAGCCGCCGGGACAGGGTAGGAGAGACCCAGTACTTC	CASSRRDRVGETQYF